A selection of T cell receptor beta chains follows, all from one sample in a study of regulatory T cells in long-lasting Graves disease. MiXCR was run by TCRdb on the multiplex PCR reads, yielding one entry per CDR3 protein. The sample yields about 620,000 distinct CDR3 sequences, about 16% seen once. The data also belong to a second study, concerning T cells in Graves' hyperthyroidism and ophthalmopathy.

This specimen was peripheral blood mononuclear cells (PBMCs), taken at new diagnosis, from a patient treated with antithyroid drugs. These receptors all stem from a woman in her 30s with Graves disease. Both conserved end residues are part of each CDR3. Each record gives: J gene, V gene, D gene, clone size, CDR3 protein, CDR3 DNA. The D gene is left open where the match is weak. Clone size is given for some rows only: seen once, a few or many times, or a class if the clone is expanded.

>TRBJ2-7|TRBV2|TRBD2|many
CARGLGLAGSYEQYF
TGTGCCAGAGGGCTGGGACTAGCGGGAAGCTACGAGCAGTACTTC
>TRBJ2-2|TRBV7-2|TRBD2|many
CASSPGGTRAGELFF
TGTGCCAGCAGCCCAGGAGGGACTAGGGCCGGGGAGCTGTTTTTT
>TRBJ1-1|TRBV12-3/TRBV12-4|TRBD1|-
CASSPFYNRDRGTEAFF
TGTGCCAGCAGCCCGTTCTACAACCGAGACAGGGGGACTGAAGCTTTCTTT
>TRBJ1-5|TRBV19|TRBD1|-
CASSRDRGSQPQHF
TGTGCCAGTAGTAGGGACAGGGGGAGTCAGCCCCAGCATTTT
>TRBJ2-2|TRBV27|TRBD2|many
CASRGLVSNTGELFF
TGTGCCAGCAGGGGACTAGTTTCCAACACCGGGGAGCTGTTTTTT
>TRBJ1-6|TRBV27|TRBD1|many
CASSLSLGTGHSPLHF
TGTGCCAGCAGTTTATCGCTTGGGACAGGACATTCACCCCTCCACTTT
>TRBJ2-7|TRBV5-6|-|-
CASSLYSSRSYEQYF
TGTGCCAGCAGCTTGTACTCTAGCCGGAGCTACGAGCAGTACTTC
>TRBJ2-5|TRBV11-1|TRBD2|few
CASSQILHSGSLKTQYF
TGTGCCAGCAGCCAGATACTTCATAGCGGGAGTTTGAAGACCCAGTACTTC
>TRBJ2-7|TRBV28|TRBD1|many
CASSFPTGTGGVEQYF
TGTGCCAGCAGTTTTCCAACCGGGACAGGTGGAGTCGAGCAGTACTTC
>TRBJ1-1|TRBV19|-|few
CASSIGLGLPMNTEAFF
TGTGCCAGTAGTATAGGGCTGGGTCTTCCTATGAACACTGAAGCTTTCTTT
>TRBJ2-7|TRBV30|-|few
CAGNKDQGPYQYF
TGTGCCGGCAATAAAGACCAGGGTCCCTATCAGTACTTC
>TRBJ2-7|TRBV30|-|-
CAWSVRTGYEQYF
TGTGCCTGGAGTGTACGAACCGGCTACGAGCAGTACTTC
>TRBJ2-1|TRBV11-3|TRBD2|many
CASSLAGGVYEQFF
TGTGCCAGCAGCCTAGCGGGAGGGGTCTATGAGCAGTTCTTC
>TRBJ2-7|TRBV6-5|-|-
CASSYHEGPTYEQYF
TGTGCCAGCAGTTACCACGAGGGCCCAACCTACGAGCAGTACTTC
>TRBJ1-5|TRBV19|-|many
CASSIEWAGFKPQHF
TGTGCCAGTAGTATAGAATGGGCAGGTTTTAAGCCCCAGCATTTT
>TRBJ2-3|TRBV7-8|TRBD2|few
CASSLEASGATDTQYF
TGTGCCAGCAGCTTAGAGGCTAGCGGGGCCACAGATACGCAGTATTTT
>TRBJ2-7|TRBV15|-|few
CATSRGLKQYF
TGTGCCACCAGCAGAGGGCTGAAGCAGTACTTC
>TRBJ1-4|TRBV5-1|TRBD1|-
CASRGQGINEKLFF
TGCGCCAGCAGGGGACAGGGGATTAATGAAAAACTGTTTTTT
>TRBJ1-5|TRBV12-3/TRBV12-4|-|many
CASSLTINQPQHF
TGTGCCAGCAGTCTCACCATCAATCAGCCCCAGCATTTT
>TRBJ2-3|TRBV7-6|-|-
CASSFIGITDTQYF
TGTGCCAGCAGCTTTATAGGGATCACAGATACGCAGTATTTT
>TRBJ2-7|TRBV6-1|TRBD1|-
CASSETGGPYEQYF
TGTGCCAGCAGTGAGACAGGGGGGCCCTACGAGCAGTACTTC
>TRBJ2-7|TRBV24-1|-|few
CATSQSNYEQYF
TGTGCCACCAGTCAATCTAACTACGAGCAGTACTTC
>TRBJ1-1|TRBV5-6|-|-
CASSLWRTEAFF
TGTGCCAGCAGCTTGTGGAGGACTGAAGCTTTCTTT
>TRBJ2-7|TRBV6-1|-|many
CASSARGFEQYF
TGTGCCAGCAGTGCCAGGGGTTTCGAGCAGTACTTC
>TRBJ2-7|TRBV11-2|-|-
CASSLDPRSYEQYF
TGTGCCAGCAGCTTAGACCCTAGATCCTACGAGCAGTACTTC
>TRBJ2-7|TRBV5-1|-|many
CASSLERGPYEQYF
TGCGCCAGCAGCTTGGAGCGAGGACCCTACGAGCAGTACTTC
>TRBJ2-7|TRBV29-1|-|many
CSVVVSQVDKATYEQYF
TGCAGCGTTGTGGTCAGTCAGGTTGACAAGGCCACCTACGAGCAGTACTTC
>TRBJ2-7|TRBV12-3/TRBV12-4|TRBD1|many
CASIRDRAGEQYF
TGTGCCAGCATCAGAGACAGGGCAGGTGAGCAGTACTTC
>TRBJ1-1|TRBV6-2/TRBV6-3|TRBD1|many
CASRDRDRNTEAFF
TGTGCCAGCAGGGACCGGGACAGGAACACTGAAGCTTTCTTT
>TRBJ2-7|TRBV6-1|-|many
CAGSVAASYEQYF
TGTGCCGGTTCGGTAGCGGCCTCCTACGAGCAGTACTTC
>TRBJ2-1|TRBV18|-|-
CASSPQTRNNEQFF
TGTGCCAGCTCACCGCAAACTAGAAACAATGAGCAGTTCTTC
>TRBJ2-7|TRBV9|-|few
CASSPLQVAVEQYF
TGTGCCAGCAGCCCTCTACAGGTAGCCGTCGAGCAGTACTTC
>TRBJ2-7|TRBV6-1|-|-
CASSFQREGSTYQQYF
TGTGCCAGCAGTTTCCAAAGAGAGGGCAGTACGTATCAGCAGTACTTC
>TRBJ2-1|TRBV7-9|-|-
CASSPRTSEPHNEQFF
TGTGCCAGCAGCCCACGGACCTCTGAACCGCACAATGAGCAGTTCTTC
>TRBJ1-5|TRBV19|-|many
CASSFNSNQPQHF
TGTGCCAGCAGTTTTAATAGCAATCAGCCCCAGCATTTT
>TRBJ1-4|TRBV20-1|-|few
CSARRLISSQEKLFF
TGCAGTGCTAGACGTCTTATCTCTTCTCAGGAAAAACTGTTTTTT
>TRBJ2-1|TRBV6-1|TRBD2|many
CASTASGSSYNEQFF
TGTGCCAGCACTGCTAGCGGGAGCTCCTACAATGAGCAGTTCTTC
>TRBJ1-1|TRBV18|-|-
CASSEGDTEAFF
TGTGCCAGCTCAGAAGGAGACACTGAAGCTTTCTTT
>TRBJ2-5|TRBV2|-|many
CAASREQKETQYF
TGTGCCGCTTCCAGAGAACAAAAAGAGACCCAGTACTTC
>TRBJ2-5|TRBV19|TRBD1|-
CATSSDRGRETQYF
TGTGCCACCTCGTCGGACAGGGGAAGAGAGACCCAGTACTTC
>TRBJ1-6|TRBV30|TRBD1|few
CAWGRQGLSNSPLHF
TGTGCCTGGGGGCGACAGGGGCTGTCTAATTCACCCCTCCACTTT
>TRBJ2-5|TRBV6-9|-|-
CASSYRFLETQYF
TGTGCCAGCAGTTACAGGTTTTTGGAGACCCAGTACTTC
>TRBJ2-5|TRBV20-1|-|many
CSASEGRQTQYF
TGCAGTGCTAGTGAGGGGCGTCAGACCCAGTACTTC
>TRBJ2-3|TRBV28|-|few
CASSLSYTQYF
TGTGCCAGCAGTTTATCATATACGCAGTATTTT
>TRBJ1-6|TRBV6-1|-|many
CASTRVWGSPLHF
TGTGCCAGCACAAGGGTCTGGGGTTCACCCCTCCACTTT
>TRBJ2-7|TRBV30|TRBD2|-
CAFTGTSGSLTYEQYF
TGTGCCTTTACCGGGACTAGCGGGAGTCTCACCTACGAGCAGTACTTC
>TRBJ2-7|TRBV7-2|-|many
CASSFLRQEQYF
TGTGCCAGCAGCTTTCTTAGGCAAGAGCAGTACTTC
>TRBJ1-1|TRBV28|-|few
CASSSGGSNIRNTEAFF
TGTGCCAGCAGTTCCGGGGGAAGTAATATACGGAACACTGAAGCTTTCTTT
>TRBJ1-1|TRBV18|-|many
CASSDSDRKAFF
TGTGCCAGCTCGGACAGCGACAGGAAAGCTTTCTTT
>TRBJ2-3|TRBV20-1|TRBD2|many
CSARDPRLASTDTQYF
TGCAGTGCTAGAGATCCCCGACTAGCGAGCACAGATACGCAGTATTTT
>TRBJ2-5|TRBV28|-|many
CASSSLGFQETQYF
TGTGCCAGCAGTTCACTCGGATTCCAAGAGACCCAGTACTTC
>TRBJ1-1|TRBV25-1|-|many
CASSAKDRPMNTEAFF
TGTGCCAGCAGTGCTAAGGACAGACCCATGAACACTGAAGCTTTCTTT
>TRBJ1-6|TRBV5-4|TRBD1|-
CASSLQGSINSPLHF
TGTGCCAGCAGCTTACAGGGGAGTATTAATTCACCCCTCCACTTT
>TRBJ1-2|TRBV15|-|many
CATSRDLLPGSDGYTF
TGTGCCACCAGCAGAGATCTGCTCCCCGGGTCGGATGGCTACACCTTC